The clone carrying this T cell receptor beta chain has a handful of counts. The sample originates from a study of T cells in tumors after PD-1 blockade. This CDR3 contains 12 residues. Trimming removed 5 bases from V and 3 bases from J, with 7 bases in between. Germline V lookup: CDR1 MDHEN, CDR2 SYDVKM. Only in-frame clones appear in the TCRdb table, and some are missing; sequencing was by immunoSEQ multiplex PCR. The sample carries around 11,000 clones, 50% to 80% recorded once. Here the sequenced sample was tumor tissue, taken after anti-PD-1 treatment. This TCR was sampled from a human donor with basal cell carcinoma. The chain has TRBV28 and TRBJ1-2, with D unclear. The CDR3: CASSPAHYGYTF. The CDR3 DNA reads as TGTGCCAGCAGTCCCGCTCACTATGGCTACACCTTC.